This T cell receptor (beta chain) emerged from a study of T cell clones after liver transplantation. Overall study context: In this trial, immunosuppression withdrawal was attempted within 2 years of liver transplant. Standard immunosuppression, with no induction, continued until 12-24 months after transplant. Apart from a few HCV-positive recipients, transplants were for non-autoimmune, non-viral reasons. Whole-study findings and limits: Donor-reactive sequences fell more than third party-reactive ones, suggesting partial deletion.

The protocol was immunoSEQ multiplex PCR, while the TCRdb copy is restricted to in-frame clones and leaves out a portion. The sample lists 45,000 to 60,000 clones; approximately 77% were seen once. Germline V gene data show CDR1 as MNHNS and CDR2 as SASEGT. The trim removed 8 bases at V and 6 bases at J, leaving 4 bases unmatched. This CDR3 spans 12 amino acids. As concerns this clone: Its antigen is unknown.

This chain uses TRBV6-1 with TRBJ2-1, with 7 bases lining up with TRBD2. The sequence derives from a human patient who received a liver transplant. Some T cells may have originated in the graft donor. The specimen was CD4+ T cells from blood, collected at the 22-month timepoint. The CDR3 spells CASGLDSNEQFF. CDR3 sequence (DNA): TGTGCCAGCGGACTAGACAGCAATGAGCAGTTCTTC.